This record covers a single T cell receptor (beta chain). This entry is derived from a study of blood T cell repertoires in COVID-19. Sequencing used immunoSEQ multiplex PCR; TCRdb keeps in-frame clones, though not all of them. The sample carries around 340,000 clones, 65% to 85% recorded once. The sequencing sample was made of peripheral blood. The sequence came from a man younger than 45 with active or convalescent COVID-19.

CDR3 protein: CASGALTGSNTEAFF. DNA for the CDR3: TGTGCCAGCGGGGCTTTGACAGGTTCGAACACTGAAGCTTTCTTT. The chain is built from TRBV11-2 and TRBJ1-1; perhaps TRBD1 as D (6 bases). V lost 8 bases and J 1 base, leaving 17 bases between the germline ends. CDR1 is SGHAT and CDR2 is FQNNGV in the germline V gene. There are 15 residues in the CDR3.